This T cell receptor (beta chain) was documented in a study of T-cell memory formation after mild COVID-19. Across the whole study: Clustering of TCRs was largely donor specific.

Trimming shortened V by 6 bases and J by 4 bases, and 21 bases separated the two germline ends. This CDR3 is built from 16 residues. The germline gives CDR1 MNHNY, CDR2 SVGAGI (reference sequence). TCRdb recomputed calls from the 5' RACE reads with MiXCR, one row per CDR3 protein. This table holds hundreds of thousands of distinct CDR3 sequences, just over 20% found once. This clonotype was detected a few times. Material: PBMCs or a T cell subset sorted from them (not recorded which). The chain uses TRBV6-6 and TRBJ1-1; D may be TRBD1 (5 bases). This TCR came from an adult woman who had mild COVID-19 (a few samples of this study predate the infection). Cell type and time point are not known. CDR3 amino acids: CASSPSGGSEGTEAFF. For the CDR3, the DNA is TGTGCCAGCAGCCCCTCGGGGGGTTCGGAAGGCACTGAAGCTTTCTTT.